The 10 T cell receptor beta chains listed next were all sequenced from one sample in a study of tumor and adjacent non-tumor tissue in lung cancer. Three rounds of nested PCR, following a modified ARM-PCR protocol, produced the TCRbeta library. MiXCR was run by TCRdb on the multiplex PCR reads, yielding one entry per CDR3 protein. The sample consists of about 93,000 distinct CDR3 sequences, roughly 70% of them appearing once. This sample's RNA came from whole unsorted tissue. Sequenced material: lung tumor tissue. These receptors were collected from a man aged 60 to 69 with non-small cell lung cancer.

Remarks on this clonotype: At one end, the junction sequence differs from germline, possibly due to a read error. The rearrangement joins TRBV29-1 to TRBJ2-7; D gene uncertain. The germline CDR1 and CDR2 sequences are SQVTM and ANQGSEA. The CDR3 runs 12 residues. The CDR3 bases are TGCAGCGTTGTAACCTTCTCCTGCGAGCAGTACTTC. As protein: CSVVTFSCEQYF.

As concerns this clonotype: A read error may account for a junction end that differs from germline. V and J are TRBV4-1 and TRBJ2-2, with TRBD2 matching over 10 bases. This CDR3 is built from 16 residues. Germline CDR1 reads MGHRA; CDR2 reads YSYEKL. The chain's CDR3 is CASNQEERGGTGELLF. Here the CDR3 DNA reads TGCGCCAGCAACCAAGAGGAGCGGGGGGGCACTGGGGAGCTGTTATTT.

On this clonotype itself: Germline is not matched at one junction end, which may reflect a read error. The CDR3 protein is CASSRMSGNQPQRF. The CDR3 DNA sequence: TGTGCCAGCAGCCGGATGTCAGGCAATCAGCCCCAGCGTTTT. The J gene is TRBJ1-5, the V gene TRBV16; D is undetermined. Germline V gives CDR1 KGHSY, CDR2 FQNENV. This CDR3 is built from 14 residues.

This clonotype was seen repeatedly, ten times or more. This chain connects TRBV6-5 to TRBJ2-5; perhaps TRBD2 as D (6 bases). Trimming left V 5 bases short and J 2 bases short, with 21 bases between. Per the germline V gene, CDR1 is MNHEY and CDR2 is SVGAGI. This CDR3 is built from 17 residues. Here the CDR3 DNA reads TGTGCCAGCAGTACCTCCGACAGACTACTAGCACAAGAGACCCAGTACTTC. Its protein product is CASSTSDRLLAQETQYF.

The rearrangement links TRBV29-1 to TRBJ1-2; TRBD1 is a possible D gene (6 bases). The CDR3 runs 12 residues. Trimming took off 3 bases at V and 4 bases at J, with 9 bases between the two ends. CDR1 SQVTM and CDR2 ANQGSEA come from the germline V gene. The DNA of the CDR3 is TGCAGCGTTGAGAGGGGGATCTATGGCTACACCTTC. Translation: CSVERGIYGYTF.

The V gene is TRBV11-3, the J gene TRBJ2-5; D gene uncertain. Trimming pared 5 bases from V and 2 bases from J, leaving 12 bases between. This CDR3 region has 14 residues. Germline V CDR1 and CDR2: SGHNT, YENEEA. The CDR3 DNA sequence: TGTGCCAGCAGCCAAGGCGCAGCACAAGAGACCCAGTACTTC. It codes for CASSQGAAQETQYF.

This clonotype was counted many times. The CDR3 loop is CASVPYEQYF. The CDR3 DNA is TGTGCCAGCGTCCCCTACGAGCAGTACTTC. The J gene is TRBJ2-7, the V gene TRBV28; D is unclear. The CDR3 has 10 amino acids. The ends were cut back, 8 bases at V and 2 bases at J, with 4 bases in the middle. Per germline, CDR1 MDHEN and CDR2 SYDVKM.

In regard to this clonotype: A much larger clone sits a single nucleotide away, making a read error possible. The rearrangement joins TRBV20-1 to TRBJ2-4, with 13 positions matching TRBD2. The V segment lost 5 bases and the J segment 1 base; nucleotides outside the gene matches: 8. Germline values: CDR1 DFQATT, CDR2 SNEGSKA (reference sequence). This CDR3 is 17 amino acids long. CDR3 bases: TGCAGTGCTCCGAGACTAGCGGGAGGACCCGCCAAAAACATTCAGTACTTC. This sequence encodes CSAPRLAGGPAKNIQYF.

The J gene is TRBJ2-5, the V gene TRBV20-1; tentative D call: TRBD1 (6 bases). This CDR3 spans 14 amino acids. Trimming removed 6 bases at V and 0 bases at J, with 14 bases between. Germline V gene sequence: CDR1 DFQATT, CDR2 SNEGSKA (reference sequence). The chain's CDR3 is CSAKLGAHQETQYF. The CDR3 DNA sequence: TGCAGTGCCAAACTGGGGGCCCACCAAGAGACCCAGTACTTC.

In this sample, this clonotype turned up once. The germline gene is not matched at one end of the junction; a read error may be the cause. The gene calls are TRBV20-1 and TRBJ1-5; D not certain. Looked up from germline, CDR1 is DFQATT and CDR2 is SNEGSKA (reference sequence). The CDR3 is 14 residues long. The CDR3 is CSARGRQPDQPRHF. DNA for the CDR3: TGCAGCGCTAGAGGCCGGCAGCCCGATCAGCCCCGGCATTTT.